This note documents a single T cell receptor beta chain sequence. CDR1 SNHLY and CDR2 FYNNEI come from the germline V gene. CDR3 length equals 19 residues. V trimming: 4 bases; J trimming: 2 bases; junction bases outside the gene matches: 18. These data originate in a study of Graves' ophthalmopathy and Graves' hyperthyroidism. RNA transcripts yielded amplified TCR beta CDR3 regions. The first round was an RT-PCR with HTBI primers, and the second round was a multiplex PCR. A single record per CDR3 protein comes from TCRdb applying MiXCR to the multiplex PCR reads. The sample records approximately 1.2 million distinct CDR3 sequences, about 38% being singletons.

The sequence derives from an adult man with Graves' hyperthyroidism. The sequenced sample consisted of peripheral blood or thyroid tissue (not recorded which). This chain links TRBV2 with TRBJ2-7, with 9 bases fitting TRBD1. The CDR3 is CASSVNRGRGTGLPYEQYF. The CDR3 DNA follows: TGTGCCAGCAGTGTTAACAGGGGGCGTGGGACAGGGCTTCCCTACGAGCAGTACTTC. Together with reference TRBV2 and TRBJ2-7, the CDR3 gives the full variable domain: EPEVTQTPSHQVTQMGQEVILRCVPISNHLYFYWYRQILGQKVEFLVSFYNNEISEKSEIFDDQFSVERPDGSNFTLKIRSTKLEDSAMYFCASSVNRGRGTGLPYEQYFGPGTRLTVT.